Sequencing of this T cell receptor beta chain was carried out in a study of blood T cell repertoires in COVID-19. Overall study: Whether acute or convalescent, the COVID-19 samples came from the United States, Italy and Spain.

CDR3 length equals 14 residues. Germline V gives CDR1 SGDLS, CDR2 YYNGEE. The V end lost 3 bases, the J end lost 1 base, and 11 bases lay between the germline ends. The table came from immunoSEQ multiplex PCR; TCRdb's copy has only in-frame clones and leaves some out. Seen here are 200,000 to 300,000 clones, around 86% observed once, and the top ten hold over 7.5%. The origin of this receptor is a man aged 35 to 55 who had recovered from COVID-19. The chain recombines TRBV9 with TRBJ2-7, with D hard to call. Sequenced input: peripheral blood. The CDR3 spells CASSAGDLSYEQYF. The CDR3 coding sequence is TGTGCCAGCAGCGCCGGAGACCTTTCCTACGAGCAGTACTTC.